The rows below give T cell receptor beta chains drawn from one sample of a study of beta chain features in type 1 diabetes. Assay used: immunoSEQ multiplex PCR; TCRdb lists only in-frame clones, some missing. The table lists around 44,000 clones, over 60% of them singletons. Material: Tregs from blood. These receptors were obtained from a woman aged 18-29 years with type 1 diabetes. Each CDR3 is given with its conserved first and last residue. The order of the fields is D gene, clone size, V gene, J gene, CDR3 protein, CDR3 DNA. A D gene is named only where the DNA matches it firmly. Rows give clone size only sometimes, using once, few, many, or a class for an expanded clone.

d_call: TRBD1
clone_size: once
v_call: TRBV29-1
j_call: TRBJ2-5
cdr3_aa: CSVLGQAQETQYF
cdr3_nt: TGCAGCGTCCTAGGACAGGCGCAAGAGACCCAGTACTTC

d_call: -
clone_size: -
v_call: TRBV6-6
j_call: TRBJ1-5
cdr3_aa: CASNLQGSNQPQHF
cdr3_nt: TGTGCCAGCAACCTACAGGGTAGCAATCAGCCCCAGCATTTT

d_call: -
clone_size: -
v_call: TRBV28
j_call: TRBJ1-1
cdr3_aa: CASRKQGNTEAFF
cdr3_nt: TGTGCCAGCAGGAAACAGGGGAACACTGAAGCTTTCTTT

d_call: TRBD2
clone_size: -
v_call: TRBV5-1
j_call: TRBJ2-7
cdr3_aa: CASSLASGRPYEQYF
cdr3_nt: TGCGCCAGCAGCTTAGCTAGCGGGAGGCCTTACGAGCAGTACTTC

d_call: -
clone_size: -
v_call: TRBV5-1
j_call: TRBJ2-7
cdr3_aa: CASSLAFSYEQYF
cdr3_nt: TGCGCCAGCAGCTTGGCCTTTTCCTACGAGCAGTACTTC

d_call: -
clone_size: -
v_call: TRBV4-3
j_call: TRBJ2-1
cdr3_aa: CASSQDFASSGLEQFF
cdr3_nt: TGCGCCAGCAGCCAAGATTTCGCGAGCTCGGGACTGGAGCAGTTCTTC

d_call: -
clone_size: -
v_call: TRBV25-1
j_call: TRBJ2-5
cdr3_aa: CASSGYRDQETQYF
cdr3_nt: TGTGCCAGCAGTGGATACAGGGACCAAGAGACCCAGTACTTC

d_call: TRBD1
clone_size: -
v_call: TRBV23-1
j_call: TRBJ1-3
cdr3_aa: CASSQSYGQASGNTIYF
cdr3_nt: TGCGCCAGCAGTCAATCATATGGACAGGCATCTGGAAACACCATATATTTT

d_call: -
clone_size: -
v_call: TRBV5-1
j_call: TRBJ1-1
cdr3_aa: CASSLGYSPGSTEAFF
cdr3_nt: TGCGCCAGCAGCTTGGGATACTCCCCCGGTTCCACTGAAGCTTTCTTT

d_call: TRBD2
clone_size: few
v_call: TRBV6-4
j_call: TRBJ2-3
cdr3_aa: CASFPSKGRERADTQYF
cdr3_nt: TGTGCCAGCTTTCCCTCCAAGGGGCGGGAGAGGGCAGATACGCAGTATTTT

d_call: TRBD2
clone_size: -
v_call: TRBV5-1
j_call: TRBJ2-7
cdr3_aa: CASSERRTSGSHEQYF
cdr3_nt: TGCGCCAGCAGCGAAAGGCGGACTAGCGGGAGTCACGAGCAGTACTTC

d_call: -
clone_size: -
v_call: TRBV5-4
j_call: TRBJ2-2
cdr3_aa: CASSFGGRNTGELFF
cdr3_nt: TGTGCCAGCAGCTTTGGCGGGCGGAACACCGGGGAGCTGTTTTTT

d_call: -
clone_size: -
v_call: TRBV7-9
j_call: TRBJ1-6
cdr3_aa: CASSLDRFSPLHF
cdr3_nt: TGTGCCAGCAGCTTAGACAGGTTTTCACCCCTCCACTTT

d_call: TRBD1
clone_size: -
v_call: TRBV7-9
j_call: TRBJ2-7
cdr3_aa: CASSWGTGLSYEQYF
cdr3_nt: TGTGCCAGCAGCTGGGGGACAGGCCTCTCCTACGAGCAGTACTTC

d_call: -
clone_size: -
v_call: TRBV11-2
j_call: TRBJ1-2
cdr3_aa: CASSFGRAGQGHGYTF
cdr3_nt: TGTGCCAGCAGCTTCGGTAGGGCCGGGCAGGGTCATGGCTACACCTTC

d_call: -
clone_size: -
v_call: TRBV7-9
j_call: TRBJ1-6
cdr3_aa: CASRFPDRTSPLHF
cdr3_nt: TGTGCCAGCAGATTTCCCGACAGGACTTCACCCCTCCACTTT

d_call: -
clone_size: -
v_call: TRBV7-9
j_call: TRBJ2-3
cdr3_aa: CASSQSTDTQYF
cdr3_nt: TGTGCCAGCAGCCAAAGCACAGATACGCAGTATTTT

d_call: TRBD2
clone_size: -
v_call: TRBV4-3
j_call: TRBJ2-1
cdr3_aa: CATGDGAGGRGGEQFF
cdr3_nt: TGCGCCACCGGGGATGGCGCGGGAGGGAGGGGAGGTGAGCAGTTCTTC

d_call: TRBD1
clone_size: -
v_call: TRBV5-1
j_call: TRBJ2-1
cdr3_aa: CASGFGTAYNEQFF
cdr3_nt: TGCGCCAGCGGATTCGGGACAGCTTACAATGAGCAGTTCTTC

d_call: -
clone_size: once
v_call: TRBV7-2
j_call: TRBJ2-7
cdr3_aa: CASSLARVSYEQYF
cdr3_nt: TGTGCCAGCAGCTTAGCGAGGGTCTCCTACGAGCAGTACTTC

d_call: TRBD2
clone_size: once
v_call: TRBV28
j_call: TRBJ2-5
cdr3_aa: CASSFPRGRSVETQYF
cdr3_nt: TGTGCCAGCAGTTTCCCTCGCGGGAGGAGTGTGGAGACCCAGTACTTC

d_call: TRBD1
clone_size: -
v_call: TRBV9
j_call: TRBJ1-2
cdr3_aa: CASSETRDRPLEDYGYTF
cdr3_nt: TGTGCCAGCAGCGAGACCCGGGACAGACCTTTAGAGGACTATGGCTACACCTTC

d_call: TRBD1
clone_size: -
v_call: TRBV11-2
j_call: TRBJ1-1
cdr3_aa: CASSFGQGNTEAFF
cdr3_nt: TGTGCCAGCAGCTTCGGACAGGGCAACACTGAAGCTTTCTTT

d_call: -
clone_size: -
v_call: TRBV4-3
j_call: TRBJ2-2
cdr3_aa: CASSQEGQFTGELFF
cdr3_nt: TGCGCCAGCAGCCAAGAGGGCCAGTTCACCGGGGAGCTGTTTTTT

d_call: TRBD2
clone_size: -
v_call: TRBV27
j_call: TRBJ2-3
cdr3_aa: CASRRTSGFTDTQYF
cdr3_nt: TGTGCCAGCAGGCGGACTAGCGGGTTCACAGATACGCAGTATTTT

d_call: -
clone_size: -
v_call: TRBV5-6
j_call: TRBJ2-2
cdr3_aa: CAASREYTGELFF
cdr3_nt: TGTGCCGCGAGCAGGGAATACACCGGGGAGCTGTTTTTT

d_call: TRBD2
clone_size: few
v_call: TRBV4-3
j_call: TRBJ2-7
cdr3_aa: CASSQGGLAGESYEQYF
cdr3_nt: TGCGCCAGCAGCCAAGGGGGTCTGGCGGGAGAATCCTACGAGCAGTACTTC

d_call: TRBD1
clone_size: -
v_call: TRBV5-1
j_call: TRBJ2-1
cdr3_aa: CASGGQSSYNEQFF
cdr3_nt: TGCGCCAGCGGGGGACAGAGCTCCTACAATGAGCAGTTCTTC

d_call: -
clone_size: -
v_call: TRBV7-9
j_call: TRBJ2-3
cdr3_aa: CASSSPLGTDTQYF
cdr3_nt: TGTGCCAGCAGCTCCCCCCTCGGCACAGATACGCAGTATTTT

d_call: -
clone_size: -
v_call: TRBV2
j_call: TRBJ1-4
cdr3_aa: CASREQGPSEKLFF
cdr3_nt: TGTGCCAGCAGAGAACAGGGTCCTTCCGAAAAACTGTTTTTT

d_call: TRBD1
clone_size: -
v_call: TRBV4-1
j_call: TRBJ2-7
cdr3_aa: CASAGQDYSYEQYF
cdr3_nt: TGCGCCAGCGCCGGACAGGATTACTCCTACGAGCAGTACTTC

d_call: -
clone_size: few
v_call: TRBV7-9
j_call: TRBJ1-1
cdr3_aa: CASSPLGGINTEAFF
cdr3_nt: TGTGCCAGCAGCCCCCTGGGAGGGATTAACACTGAAGCTTTCTTT

d_call: TRBD2
clone_size: -
v_call: TRBV13
j_call: TRBJ2-3
cdr3_aa: CASSLDLRGSTDTQYF
cdr3_nt: TGTGCCAGCAGCTTAGACCTGCGGGGGAGCACAGATACGCAGTATTTT

d_call: TRBD2
clone_size: few
v_call: TRBV4-3
j_call: TRBJ2-1
cdr3_aa: CASSQVRGSGLAVNEQFF
cdr3_nt: TGCGCCAGCAGCCAAGTTCGGGGGTCGGGACTAGCGGTCAATGAGCAGTTCTTC

d_call: -
clone_size: few
v_call: TRBV28
j_call: TRBJ1-5
cdr3_aa: CASKSSGEQGNQPQHF
cdr3_nt: TGTGCCAGCAAATCTTCCGGCGAACAGGGCAATCAGCCCCAGCATTTT

d_call: -
clone_size: -
v_call: TRBV23-1
j_call: TRBJ2-4
cdr3_aa: CASSQRVIPLAKNIQYF
cdr3_nt: TGCGCCAGCAGTCAAAGAGTCATCCCCCTAGCCAAAAACATTCAGTACTTC

d_call: -
clone_size: -
v_call: TRBV7-9
j_call: TRBJ2-1
cdr3_aa: CASSPQTFSNEQFF
cdr3_nt: TGTGCCAGCAGCCCTCAAACGTTTAGTAATGAGCAGTTCTTC

d_call: -
clone_size: -
v_call: TRBV10-3
j_call: TRBJ2-7
cdr3_aa: CAISTGSHEQYF
cdr3_nt: TGTGCCATCAGTACAGGCTCCCACGAGCAGTACTTC

d_call: -
clone_size: -
v_call: TRBV10-3
j_call: TRBJ1-1
cdr3_aa: CAISGQGNTEAFF
cdr3_nt: TGTGCCATCAGTGGTCAGGGGAACACTGAAGCTTTCTTT

d_call: TRBD2
clone_size: -
v_call: TRBV6-5
j_call: TRBJ2-5
cdr3_aa: CASSSGLAGGSQYF
cdr3_nt: TGTGCCAGCAGTTCCGGACTAGCGGGGGGGTCCCAGTACTTC

d_call: -
clone_size: -
v_call: TRBV5-1
j_call: TRBJ2-1
cdr3_aa: CASSLVSSASYNEQFF
cdr3_nt: TGCGCCAGCAGCTTGGTGTCTAGCGCCTCCTACAATGAGCAGTTCTTC

d_call: -
clone_size: -
v_call: TRBV30
j_call: TRBJ2-1
cdr3_aa: CAWSVSPWANQFF
cdr3_nt: TGTGCCTGGAGTGTATCACCATGGGCTAACCAGTTCTTC

d_call: -
clone_size: -
v_call: TRBV7-2
j_call: TRBJ1-1
cdr3_aa: CASSRQRMNTEAFF
cdr3_nt: TGTGCCAGCAGCAGACAGCGAATGAACACTGAAGCTTTCTTT

d_call: -
clone_size: -
v_call: TRBV6-1
j_call: TRBJ2-2
cdr3_aa: CASTKRRGAGELFF
cdr3_nt: TGTGCCAGCACCAAACGGAGGGGCGCCGGGGAGCTGTTTTTT

d_call: TRBD2
clone_size: -
v_call: TRBV28
j_call: TRBJ2-7
cdr3_aa: CASRGTSGSYEQYF
cdr3_nt: TGTGCCAGCAGAGGGACTAGCGGGAGTTACGAGCAGTACTTC

d_call: -
clone_size: -
v_call: TRBV9
j_call: TRBJ2-3
cdr3_aa: CASSAIRDTQYF
cdr3_nt: TGTGCCAGCAGCGCTATCCGAGATACGCAGTATTTT

d_call: TRBD2
clone_size: -
v_call: TRBV28
j_call: TRBJ2-1
cdr3_aa: CASETSGIFNEQFF
cdr3_nt: TGTGCCAGTGAGACTAGCGGGATATTCAATGAGCAGTTCTTC

d_call: TRBD1
clone_size: -
v_call: TRBV23-1
j_call: TRBJ1-5
cdr3_aa: CASSQTGFVGNQPQHF
cdr3_nt: TGCGCCAGCAGTCAGACAGGGTTTGTTGGCAATCAGCCCCAGCATTTT

d_call: TRBD1
clone_size: once
v_call: TRBV7-3
j_call: TRBJ2-2
cdr3_aa: CASSLMGTGNTGELFF
cdr3_nt: TGTGCCAGCAGCTTAATGGGGACAGGGAACACCGGGGAGCTGTTTTTT

d_call: -
clone_size: -
v_call: TRBV6-1
j_call: TRBJ2-2
cdr3_aa: CASSEHIEGPGELFF
cdr3_nt: TGTGCCAGCAGTGAGCACATTGAGGGTCCCGGGGAGCTGTTTTTT

d_call: TRBD1
clone_size: -
v_call: TRBV19
j_call: TRBJ1-2
cdr3_aa: CASSGPPPTGSTGYTF
cdr3_nt: TGTGCCAGTAGTGGCCCCCCACCGACAGGGAGTACTGGCTACACCTTC

d_call: TRBD1
clone_size: -
v_call: TRBV2
j_call: TRBJ1-6
cdr3_aa: CASSGTGERPLHF
cdr3_nt: TGTGCCAGCAGTGGGACAGGGGAAAGACCCCTCCACTTT

d_call: TRBD2
clone_size: few
v_call: TRBV5-5
j_call: TRBJ2-4
cdr3_aa: CASSLAREGNIQYF
cdr3_nt: TGTGCCAGCAGCTTGGCCAGGGAGGGGAACATTCAGTACTTC

d_call: -
clone_size: few
v_call: TRBV4-3
j_call: TRBJ1-2
cdr3_aa: CASSPAPEQGYGGYTF
cdr3_nt: TGCGCCAGCAGCCCCGCTCCCGAACAGGGTTACGGGGGCTACACCTTC